This T cell receptor beta chain was documented in a study of blood T cell repertoires in COVID-19. Sequencing was performed with immunoSEQ multiplex PCR; in TCRdb, only in-frame clones are kept and a portion is missing. The table includes 31,000 or so clones, around 85% detected once. CDR3 length: 17 amino acids. CDR1 and CDR2 (germline): LNHDA, SQIVND (reference sequence). Germline trimming cut 5 bases from V and 3 bases from J; bases unmatched to any gene: 13. The sequencing input was peripheral blood. The chain employs TRBV19 and TRBJ1-3; 7 bases fit TRBD1. This sequence originates from a human donor in a cohort sampled during active COVID-19. CDR3 amino acids: CASSPHPGTAIGNTIYF. CDR3 DNA: TGTGCCAGTAGTCCACACCCTGGGACAGCCATTGGAAACACCATATATTTT. Full variable domain (rest looked up from reference TRBV19 and TRBJ1-3): DGGITQSPKYLFRKEGQNVTLSCEQNLNHDAMYWYRQDPGQGLRLIYYSQIVNDFQKGDIAEGYSVSREKKESFPLTVTSAQKNPTAFYLCASSPHPGTAIGNTIYFGEGSWLTVV.